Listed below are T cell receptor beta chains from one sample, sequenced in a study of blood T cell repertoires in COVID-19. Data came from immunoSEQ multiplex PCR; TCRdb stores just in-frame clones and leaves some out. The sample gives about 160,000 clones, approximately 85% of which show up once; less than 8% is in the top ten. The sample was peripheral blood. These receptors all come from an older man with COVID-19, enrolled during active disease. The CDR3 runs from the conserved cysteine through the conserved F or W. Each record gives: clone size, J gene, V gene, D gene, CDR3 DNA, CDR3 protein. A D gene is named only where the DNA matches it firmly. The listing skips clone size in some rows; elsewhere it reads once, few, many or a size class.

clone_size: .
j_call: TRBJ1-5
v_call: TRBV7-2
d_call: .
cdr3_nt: TGTGCCAGCAGCCTCTGGGCAGGGCGAGATTTCCGTCAGCCCCAGCATTTT
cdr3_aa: CASSLWAGRDFRQPQHF

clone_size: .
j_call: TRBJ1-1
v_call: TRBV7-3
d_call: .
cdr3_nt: TGTGCCAGCAGCTCCGTAGGGAGCACTGAAGCTTTCTTT
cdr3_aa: CASSSVGSTEAFF

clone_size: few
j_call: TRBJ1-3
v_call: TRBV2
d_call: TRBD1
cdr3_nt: TGTGCCAGTGGGACAGGGAACAAAGGAAACACCATATATTTT
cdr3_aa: CASGTGNKGNTIYF

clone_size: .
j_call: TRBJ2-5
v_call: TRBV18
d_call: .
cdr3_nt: TGTGCCAGCTCCCCTGGGGCACAAGAGACCCAGTACTTC
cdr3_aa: CASSPGAQETQYF

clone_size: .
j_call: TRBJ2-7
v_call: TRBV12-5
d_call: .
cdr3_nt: TGTGCTAGTGGTTCGCTTATACCAGGGAACTACGAGCAGTACTTC
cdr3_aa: CASGSLIPGNYEQYF

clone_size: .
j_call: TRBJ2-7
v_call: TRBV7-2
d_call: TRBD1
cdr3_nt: TGTGCCAGCAGCCAAGCCGGGACAGGGGTAATTTTGCAGTACTTC
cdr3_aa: CASSQAGTGVILQYF

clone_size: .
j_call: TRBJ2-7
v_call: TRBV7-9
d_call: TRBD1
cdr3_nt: TGTGCCAGCAGCTTCAGACAGGGGTTCTCCGAGCAGTACTTC
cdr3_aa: CASSFRQGFSEQYF

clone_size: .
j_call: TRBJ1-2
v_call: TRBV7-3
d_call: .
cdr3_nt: TGTGCCAGCAGCTTTGGCGGACAAGGCTACACCTTC
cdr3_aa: CASSFGGQGYTF

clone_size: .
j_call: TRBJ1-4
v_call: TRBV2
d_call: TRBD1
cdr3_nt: TGTGCCAGCAGTGATCTCCCTGGACAGGGTCCTAATGAAAAACTGTTTTTT
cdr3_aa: CASSDLPGQGPNEKLFF

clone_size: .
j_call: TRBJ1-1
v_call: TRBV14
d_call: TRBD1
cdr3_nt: TGTGCCAGCGGACAGGGGATAAAGACTGAAGCTTTCTTT
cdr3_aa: CASGQGIKTEAFF

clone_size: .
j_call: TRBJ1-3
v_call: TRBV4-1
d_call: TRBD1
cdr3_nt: TGCGCCAGCAGCCAAGATTCAGGGGGTGGAAACACCATATATTTT
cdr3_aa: CASSQDSGGGNTIYF

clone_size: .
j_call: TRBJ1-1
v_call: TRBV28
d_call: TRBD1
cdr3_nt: TGTGCCAGCAGATCCACAGGGGGTGTGACTGAAGCTTTCTTT
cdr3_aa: CASRSTGGVTEAFF

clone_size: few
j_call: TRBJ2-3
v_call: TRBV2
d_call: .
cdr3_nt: TGTGCCAGCACCCTACGGGACTTAGGCACAGATACGCAGTATTTT
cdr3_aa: CASTLRDLGTDTQYF

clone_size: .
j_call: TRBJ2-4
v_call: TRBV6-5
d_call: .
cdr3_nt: TGTGCCAGCAGTTACTCCATGGGGCAGGGAACCATTCAGTACTTC
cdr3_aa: CASSYSMGQGTIQYF

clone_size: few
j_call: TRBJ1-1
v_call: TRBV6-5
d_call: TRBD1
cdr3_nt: TGTGCCAGCAGTCGGGACAGGGGGCGCGGGACTGAAGCTTTCTTT
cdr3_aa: CASSRDRGRGTEAFF

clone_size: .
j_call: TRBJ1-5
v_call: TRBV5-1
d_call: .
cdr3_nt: TGCGCCAGCAGCTTGGTGGGGGGGGATCAGCCCCAGCATTTT
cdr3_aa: CASSLVGGDQPQHF

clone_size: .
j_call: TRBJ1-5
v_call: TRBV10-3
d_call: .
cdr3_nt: TGTGCCATCAGTGAGTCGGTCGAGCAGCCCCAGCATTTT
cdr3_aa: CAISESVEQPQHF

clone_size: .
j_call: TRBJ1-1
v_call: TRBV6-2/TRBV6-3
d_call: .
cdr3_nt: TGTGCCAGCAGTCAGGTGACGAGCAACACTGAAGCTTTCTTT
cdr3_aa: CASSQVTSNTEAFF

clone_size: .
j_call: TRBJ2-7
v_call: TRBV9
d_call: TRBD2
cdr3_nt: TGTGCCAGCAGCGTCGCACCGGGACTAGATACCTACGAGCAGTACTTC
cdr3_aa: CASSVAPGLDTYEQYF

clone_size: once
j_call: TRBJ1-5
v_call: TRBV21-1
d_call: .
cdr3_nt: TGTGCCAGCAGCAAACAGACCGGTAGGTGGACAGATAGCAATCAGCCCCAGCATTTT
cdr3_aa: CASSKQTGRWTDSNQPQHF

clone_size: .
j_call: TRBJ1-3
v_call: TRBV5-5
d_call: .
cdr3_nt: TGTGCCAGCAGCTTTTGGGTAGGGGTCGGAAACACCATATATTTT
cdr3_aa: CASSFWVGVGNTIYF

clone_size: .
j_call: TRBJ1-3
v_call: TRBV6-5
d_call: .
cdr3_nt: TGTGCCAGCAGTTATAGGACAGAGCCTGGAAACACCATATATTTT
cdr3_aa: CASSYRTEPGNTIYF

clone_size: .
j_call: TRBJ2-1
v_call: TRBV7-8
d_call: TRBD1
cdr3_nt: TGTGCCAGCAGCTTCCCCCTCGGACAGGGGGGAAAATACAATGAGCAGTTCTTC
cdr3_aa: CASSFPLGQGGKYNEQFF

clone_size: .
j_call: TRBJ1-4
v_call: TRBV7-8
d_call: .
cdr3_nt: TGTGCCAGCAGCTTAGCCTCAGGGGATGAAAAACTGTTTTTT
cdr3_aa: CASSLASGDEKLFF

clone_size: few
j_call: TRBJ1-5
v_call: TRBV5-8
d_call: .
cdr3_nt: TGTGCCAGCAGCTTGTTTCGGGGTCCTCGATCGGCCCAGCATTTT
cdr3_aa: CASSLFRGPRSAQHF

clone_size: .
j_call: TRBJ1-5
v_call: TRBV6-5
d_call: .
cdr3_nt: TGTGCCAGCAGTTACCCAGGGTCATCGCCCCAGCATTTT
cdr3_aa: CASSYPGSSPQHF

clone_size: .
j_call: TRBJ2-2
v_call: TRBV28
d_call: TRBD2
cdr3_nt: TGTGCCAGCAGTCGGGGGGGTAACACCGGGGAGCTGTTTTTT
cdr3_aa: CASSRGGNTGELFF

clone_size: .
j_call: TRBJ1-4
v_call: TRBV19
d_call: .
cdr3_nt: TGTGCCAGTAGCCCCTACGTTACCGCTCCACCTAATGAAAAACTGTTTTTT
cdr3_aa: CASSPYVTAPPNEKLFF

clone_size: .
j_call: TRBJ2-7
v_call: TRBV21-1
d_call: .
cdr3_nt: TGTGCCAGCAGCAAAAATCCCCGGACAGGGCACTCCTACGAGCAGTACTTC
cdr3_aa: CASSKNPRTGHSYEQYF